The 16 T cell receptor beta chains given below trace back to one sample, sequenced in a study of shared clonotypes between healthy human individuals. TCRdb keeps only in-frame clones here, not all; method: immunoSEQ multiplex PCR. The sample shows approximately 2.3 million clones, approximately 95% of them seen only once. The source material was naive CD4+ T cells from PBMCs. Subset denoted: CD45RA+ positively selected. The receptors shown here come from a man aged 18 to 30 in good health. Some clones in this sample may be carry-over from other donors' samples.

V is TRBV7-9 and J is TRBJ2-1; tentatively, D is TRBD2 (5 bases). The germline V and J ends were trimmed by 3 bases and 5 bases, with 8 bases remaining between them. The CDR3 totals 13 residues. CDR1 and CDR2 (germline): SEHNR, FQNEAQ (reference sequence). CDR3 residues: CASSFRGNNEQFF. The CDR3 coding sequence is TGTGCCAGCAGCTTTCGGGGTAACAATGAGCAGTTCTTC. Variable domain in full (rest from reference TRBV7-9 and TRBJ2-1): DTGVSQNPRHKITKRGQNVTFRCDPISEHNRLYWYRQTLGQGPEFLTYFQNEAQLEKSRLLSDRFSAERPKGSFSTLEIQRTEQGDSAMYLCASSFRGNNEQFFGPGTRLTVL.

The chain combines TRBV7-3 with TRBJ2-3; D uncertain. The CDR3 contains 15 residues. Germline values: CDR1 SGHTA, CDR2 FQGTGA. The V and J ends lost 0 bases and 2 bases respectively, with 9 bases between them. The CDR3 DNA follows: TGTGCCAGCAGCTTAACGTCCACTTACACAGATACGCAGTATTTT. Encoded protein: CASSLTSTYTDTQYF.

A single count supports this clone. The chain combines TRBV28 with TRBJ1-5; tentatively, D is TRBD1 (6 bases). V was shortened by 1 base and J by 2 bases, with 9 bases between the two germline ends. The CDR3 is made up of 15 amino acids. CDR1 is MDHEN and CDR2 is SYDVKM in the germline V gene. CDR3 sequence: CASSLSSGGNQPQHF. CDR3 nucleotide sequence: TGTGCCAGCAGTTTATCGTCAGGGGGCAATCAGCCCCAGCATTTT.

This rearrangement joins TRBV10-3 to TRBJ2-1, with D uncertain. Germline-derived CDR1 and CDR2 are ENHRY and SYGVKD. V was shortened by 2 bases and J by 8 bases, with 16 bases between the two germline ends. The CDR3 has 15 residues. The CDR3 DNA reads TGTGCCATCAGTGAGAGGGCTTCCCTCAATCATGAGCAGTTCTTC. This codes for CAISERASLNHEQFF.

J is TRBJ2-2 and V is TRBV18; 9 bases match TRBD1. CDR1 is KGHSH, CDR2 LQKENI, per germline. After removal of 6 bases from V and 3 bases from J, the junction contained 8 bases not matched to a gene. The CDR3 has 16 amino acids. Here the CDR3 reads CASSRGDRVYTGELFF. The CDR3 DNA is TGTGCCAGCTCTCGAGGGGACAGGGTCTACACCGGGGAGCTGTTTTTT.

J is TRBJ2-3 and V is TRBV2; 9 bases are a match to TRBD2. The CDR3 runs to 16 residues. V was pared by 8 bases and J by 3 bases, with 12 bases of the junction left unmatched. Germline V gives CDR1 SNHLY, CDR2 FYNNEI. CDR3 sequence reads: CASSPWTSVGTDTQYF. The CDR3 nucleotides are TGTGCCAGCTCCCCCTGGACTAGCGTGGGGACAGATACGCAGTATTTT. The full variable domain, completed using reference TRBV2 and TRBJ2-3, is EPEVTQTPSHQVTQMGQEVILRCVPISNHLYFYWYRQILGQKVEFLVSFYNNEISEKSEIFDDQFSVERPDGSNFTLKIRSTKLEDSAMYFCASSPWTSVGTDTQYFGPGTRLTVL.

The CDR3 nucleotides read TGTGCCAGCAAGGGGGCCAGGGCCAATCAGCCCCAGCATTTT. Amino acids: CASKGARANQPQHF. The chain combines TRBV28 with TRBJ1-5; 7 bases line up with TRBD1. Germline assignment: CDR1 MDHEN and CDR2 SYDVKM. This CDR3 region has 14 residues. Germline trimming cut 7 bases from V and 3 bases from J; bases unmatched to any gene: 6.

This chain joins TRBV5-1 and TRBJ1-5; tentatively, D is TRBD1 (5 bases). The CDR3 covers 13 residues. Trimming removed 3 bases at V and 5 bases at J, with 9 bases between. The V gene's germline CDR1 is SGHRS and CDR2 YFSETQ. CDR3: CASSWDGDQPQHF. CDR3 DNA sequence: TGCGCCAGCAGCTGGGACGGAGATCAGCCCCAGCATTTT.

To note about this clone: Other DNA sequences in this specimen translate into the identical CDR3. This chain uses TRBV5-4 with TRBJ2-7; no clear D gene. CDR3 length: 13 amino acids. From germline, CDR1 is SGHNT and CDR2 YYREEE (reference sequence). Trimming stripped 2 bases from V and 0 bases from J, with 6 bases between. CDR3 bases: TGTGCCAGCAGCTTCCCCCACTCCTACGAGCAGTACTTC. Encoded protein: CASSFPHSYEQYF.

J is TRBJ2-1 and V is TRBV5-4; 10 bases align to TRBD2. This CDR3 contains 15 residues. V lost 4 bases and J lost 9; bases outside the gene matches: 10. Germline V lookup: CDR1 SGHNT, CDR2 YYREEE (reference sequence). The CDR3 loop reads CASSPGTSVIGEQFF. The CDR3 nucleotides are TGTGCCAGCAGCCCCGGGACTAGCGTAATTGGTGAGCAGTTCTTC.

The chain recombines TRBV5-4 with TRBJ1-1; D not certain. Trimming removed 1 base from V and 4 bases from J, with 20 bases in between. Germline CDR1 reads SGHNT; CDR2 reads YYREEE (reference sequence). This CDR3 contains 17 residues. The CDR3 region has the DNA TGTGCCAGCAGCTTGTCTTCGGGAGCAGGAGGTCGCACTGAAGCTTTCTTT. Protein: CASSLSSGAGGRTEAFF. Filled out from reference TRBV5-4 and TRBJ1-1, the complete variable domain reads ETGVTQSPTHLIKTRGQQVTLRCSSQSGHNTVSWYQQALGQGPQFIFQYYREEENGRGNFPPRFSGLQFPNYSSELNVNALELDDSALYLCASSLSSGAGGRTEAFFGQGTRLTVV.

The chain employs TRBV4-2 and TRBJ1-1, with unresolved D. CDR3 length equals 16 residues. V lost 1 base to trimming and J lost 1 base, with 13 bases between them. Germline CDR1 is LGHNA and CDR2 is YNFKEQ. The CDR3 bases are TGTGCCAGCAGCCAAGGTTTTAGGCGGGCGAACACTGAAGCTTTCTTT. It specifies CASSQGFRRANTEAFF.

This clone is a singleton in its sample. The J gene is TRBJ2-5, the V gene TRBV4-2; possible D gene TRBD2, 6 bases. Germline V lookup: CDR1 LGHNA, CDR2 YNFKEQ. V lost 0 bases and J lost 5, with 22 bases in between. The CDR3 extends over 18 amino acids. The CDR3 reads CASSQDRGGLTGQETQYF. CDR3 nucleotides: TGTGCCAGCAGCCAAGATCGTGGGGGACTTACCGGGCAGGAGACCCAGTACTTC.

The chain links TRBV2 to TRBJ2-2, with D uncertain. Trimming pared 11 bases from V and 1 base from J, leaving 14 bases between. The CDR3 runs 14 residues. Germline V gene lookup returns CDR1 SNHLY and CDR2 FYNNEI. CDR3 DNA sequence: TGTGCCTCACGATACAGTCTGAACACCGGGGAGCTGTTTTTT. Its translation: CASRYSLNTGELFF. The full variable domain, completed using reference TRBV2 and TRBJ2-2, is EPEVTQTPSHQVTQMGQEVILRCVPISNHLYFYWYRQILGQKVEFLVSFYNNEISEKSEIFDDQFSVERPDGSNFTLKIRSTKLEDSAMYFCASRYSLNTGELFFGEGSRLTVL.

V gene TRBV6-1 combines with J gene TRBJ1-3; D remains unclear. The CDR3 contains 15 residues. The V end was cut by 4 bases, the J end by 0 bases, with 10 bases between. Germline V lookup: CDR1 MNHNS, CDR2 SASEGT. The CDR3 DNA follows: TGTGCCAGCAGTGTTAGTCCCCTCTCTGGAAACACCATATATTTT. Protein sequence: CASSVSPLSGNTIYF.

The chain combines TRBV28 with TRBJ1-4; no reliable D call. This CDR3 is built from 12 residues. Germline-derived CDR1 and CDR2 are MDHEN and SYDVKM. Trimming took off 8 bases at V and 8 bases at J, with 12 bases between the two ends. CDR3 nucleotide sequence: TGTGCCAGCGGGCTAAGCTGGGAAAAACTGTTTTTT. Amino acid sequence: CASGLSWEKLFF.